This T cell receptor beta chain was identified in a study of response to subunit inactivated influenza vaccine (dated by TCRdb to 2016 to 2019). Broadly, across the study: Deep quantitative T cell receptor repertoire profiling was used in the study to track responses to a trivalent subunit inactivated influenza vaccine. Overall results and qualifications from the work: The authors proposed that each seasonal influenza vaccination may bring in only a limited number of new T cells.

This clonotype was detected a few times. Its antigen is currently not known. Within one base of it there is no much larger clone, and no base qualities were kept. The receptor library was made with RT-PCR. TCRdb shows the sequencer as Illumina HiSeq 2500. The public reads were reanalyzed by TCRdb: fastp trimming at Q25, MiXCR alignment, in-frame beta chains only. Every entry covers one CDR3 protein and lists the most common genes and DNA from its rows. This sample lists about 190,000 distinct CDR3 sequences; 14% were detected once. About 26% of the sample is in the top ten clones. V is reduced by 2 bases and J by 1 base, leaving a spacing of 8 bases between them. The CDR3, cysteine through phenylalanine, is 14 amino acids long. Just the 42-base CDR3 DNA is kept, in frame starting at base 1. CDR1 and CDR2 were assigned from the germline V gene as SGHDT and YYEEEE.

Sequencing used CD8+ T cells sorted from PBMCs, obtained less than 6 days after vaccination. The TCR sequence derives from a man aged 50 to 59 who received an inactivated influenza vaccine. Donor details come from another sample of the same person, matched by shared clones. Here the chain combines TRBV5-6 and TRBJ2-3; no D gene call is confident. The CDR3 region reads CASSFGRRTDTQYF. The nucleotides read TGTGCCAGCAGCTTTGGCAGACGCACAGATACGCAGTATTTT.